These 10 T cell receptor beta chains were all obtained from the same sample, sequenced in a study of T cells in Graves' hyperthyroidism and ophthalmopathy. There were TCR beta CDR3 regions amplified from RNA transcripts. The TCR CDR3 first-round RT-PCR relied on the HTBI primer set. TCRdb fed the multiplex PCR reads into MiXCR, producing one record per CDR3 protein. The data contain 350,000 to 400,000 distinct CDR3 sequences, approximately 15% of them singletons. Sequences were obtained from blood. The receptor source for this set is a woman aged 55-70 years with Graves' hyperthyroidism.

There are many counts of this clonotype. The rearrangement joins TRBV15 to TRBJ2-1; possibly TRBD2 for D (6 bases). This CDR3 is 17 amino acids long. Trimming cost V 0 bases and J 4 bases, with 16 bases left between them. Germline assignment: CDR1 LNHNV and CDR2 YYDKDF (reference sequence). CDR3 loop: CATSRDHGGNEYNEQFF. The CDR3 coding sequence is TGTGCCACCAGCAGAGATCATGGGGGGAATGAATACAATGAGCAGTTCTTC. Using reference TRBV15 and TRBJ2-1 for the parts outside the CDR3, the full variable domain is DAMVIQNPRYQVTQFGKPVTLSCSQTLNHNVMYWYQQKSSQAPKLLFHYYDKDFNNEADTPDNFQSRRPNTSFCFLDIRSPGLGDTAMYLCATSRDHGGNEYNEQFFGPGTRLTVL.

This clonotype has at least ten counts. The V gene is TRBV20-1, the J gene TRBJ2-7; D gene ambiguous. Trimming left V 2 bases short and J 3 bases short, with 11 bases between. Per germline, CDR1 DFQATT and CDR2 SNEGSKA (reference sequence). This CDR3 region has 13 residues. This CDR3 reads CSARSPPRYEQYF. DNA for the CDR3: TGCAGTGCTAGATCTCCTCCCCGCTACGAGCAGTACTTC.

This clonotype was seen more than once but under ten times. The rearrangement joins TRBV19 to TRBJ2-3; no definite D call. Germline loops: CDR1 LNHDA, CDR2 SQIVND (reference sequence). The CDR3 has 13 amino acids. Trimming left V 6 bases short and J 4 bases short, with 11 bases between. CDR3 sequence (DNA): TGTGCCAGTAGCGAGGATAGGCCAGATACGCAGTATTTT. Amino acid sequence: CASSEDRPDTQYF.

This clonotype appeared many times. The V and J genes are TRBV5-1 and TRBJ2-1; D may be TRBD1 (5 bases). The V gene lost 3 bases and the J gene lost 7 bases, with 5 bases spanning the gap. In germline, CDR1 is SGHRS, CDR2 YFSETQ. The CDR3 is 11 residues long. This CDR3 reads CASSSGNEQFF. DNA for the CDR3: TGCGCCAGCAGCTCAGGGAATGAGCAGTTCTTC.

This clonotype showed up many times. The genes are TRBV30 and TRBJ1-2; D perhaps matches TRBD1 (6 bases). The CDR3 spans 13 residues. The germline V gene has CDR1 GTSNPN and CDR2 SVGIG (reference sequence). Trimming took off 1 base at V and 3 bases at J, with 9 bases between the two ends. CDR3 amino acids: CAWSEQGDYGYTF. For the CDR3, the DNA is TGTGCCTGGAGTGAACAGGGCGACTATGGCTACACCTTC.

In this sample, this clonotype turned up many times. The chain joins TRBV20-1 to TRBJ2-3, with TRBD2 identical over 12 bases. The CDR3 has 17 residues. After removal of 1 base from V and 2 bases from J, the junction contained 7 bases not matched to a gene. CDR1 and CDR2 from the germline V gene are DFQATT and SNEGSKA (reference sequence). CDR3 loop: CSARASGRAGTTDTQYF. The CDR3 DNA reads as TGCAGTGCTAGAGCTAGCGGGAGGGCCGGGACCACAGATACGCAGTATTTT.

This clonotype was counted at least ten times. CDR3 sequence reads: CASSQNANTGELFF. The CDR3, as DNA: TGTGCCAGCAGCCAGAACGCGAACACCGGGGAGCTGTTTTTT. V gene TRBV7-3 combines with J gene TRBJ2-2; no clear D. Germline lookup yields CDR1 SGHTA and CDR2 FQGTGA. This CDR3 is 14 amino acids long. V was cut by 5 bases and J by 0 bases, with 7 bases left in between.

This clonotype has a handful of counts. The chain carries TRBV5-8 and TRBJ2-3; D possibly corresponds to TRBD2 (6 bases). Per the germline V gene, CDR1 is SGHTS and CDR2 is YDEGEE. Trimming removed 10 bases from V and 0 bases from J, with 12 bases in between. This CDR3 has 13 residues. As DNA, the CDR3 is TGTGCCGCGCGGGACCACAGCACAGATACGCAGTATTTT. This encodes CAARDHSTDTQYF.

The chain recombines TRBV7-9 with TRBJ2-3; D remains unclear. The CDR3 is 17 residues long. CDR1 SEHNR and CDR2 FQNEAQ come from the germline V gene (reference sequence). V lost 5 bases and J 2 bases, leaving 20 bases between the germline ends. In DNA, the CDR3 is TGTGCCAGCAGCCCACGGATTGAGAGAATGCCCACAGATACGCAGTATTTT. Protein sequence: CASSPRIERMPTDTQYF.

This clonotype was recorded at least ten times. This CDR3 is CASSPNGLAGQNEQFF. In DNA, the CDR3 is TGTGCCAGCTCACCGAACGGGCTAGCGGGGCAAAATGAGCAGTTCTTC. This rearrangement joins TRBV18 to TRBJ2-1; 9 bases match TRBD2. The CDR3 loop spans 16 amino acids. In germline, CDR1 is KGHSH, CDR2 LQKENI. J was trimmed by 7 bases and V by 3 bases; bases with no gene match: 10.